Below are 12 T cell receptor beta chains sequenced from a single sample in a study of naive and memory T cell subsets. The SP2 primer and nested alpha and beta constant region primers amplified ligated cDNA in four rounds. TCRdb reprocessed the 5' RACE reads with MiXCR, giving one entry per CDR3 protein. The sample holds 50,000 to 60,000 distinct CDR3 sequences, about 8.3% seen once. A UMI-containing oligonucleotide was joined by 3' ligation to the TCR cDNA template. These receptors originate from a female donor in good health.

This clonotype came up a few times. The chain links TRBV7-2 to TRBJ2-3, with TRBD1 matching over 7 bases. The CDR3 is 15 residues long. The germline V gene encodes CDR1 SGHTA and CDR2 FQGNSA. Trimming took 7 bases from V and 2 from J; bases not matched to a gene: 9. The CDR3 spells CASNPRQGFTDTQYF. The CDR3 coding sequence is TGTGCCAGCAACCCTAGACAGGGCTTCACAGATACGCAGTATTTT.

The chain is built from TRBV6-2 or TRBV6-3 and TRBJ2-7, with D maybe TRBD1 (5 bases). CDR3 length equals 15 residues. CDR1 MNHEY and CDR2 SVGEGT come from the germline V gene. V gave up 7 bases and J gave up 0 bases, with 16 bases separating them. DNA for the CDR3: TGTGCCAGCACCGTAGGGTGGGGCAGCTCCTACGAGCAGTACTTC. Its protein product is CASTVGWGSSYEQYF.

Regarding this clonotype: A much more abundant neighbour one base away suggests this may be a read error. This chain joins TRBV28 and TRBJ1-2, with no clear D. The CDR3 loop spans 11 amino acids. Looked up from germline, CDR1 is MDHEN and CDR2 is SYDVKM. The CDR3 sequence is CASRRDYGDTF. Here the CDR3 DNA reads TGTGCCAGCAGGAGGGATTATGGCGACACCTTC.

This clonotype has more than one count but fewer than ten. The chain combines TRBV6-1 with TRBJ2-2; D may correspond to TRBD1 or TRBD2 (5 bases each). The CDR3 consists of 12 residues. Trimming left V 8 bases short and J 4 bases short, with 8 bases between. In germline, CDR1 is MNHNS, CDR2 SASEGT. The chain's CDR3 is CASGAGTGELFF. In DNA, the CDR3 is TGTGCCAGCGGGGCGGGCACCGGGGAGCTGTTTTTT.

This clonotype was observed a handful of times. The chain is built from TRBV28 and TRBJ1-4; weak D call: TRBD1 (5 bases). This CDR3 region has 13 residues. CDR1 is MDHEN and CDR2 is SYDVKM in the germline V gene. Deletions cut 4 bases from V and 7 bases from J, with 10 bases between. CDR3 amino acids: CASSWARVEKLFF. CDR3 bases: TGTGCCAGCAGTTGGGCCAGGGTTGAAAAACTGTTTTTT. Based on the CDR3 plus reference TRBV28 and TRBJ1-4, the full variable domain is DVKVTQSSRYLVKRTGEKVFLECVQDMDHENMFWYRQDPGLGLRLIYFSYDVKMKEKGDIPEGYSVSREKKERFSLILESASTNQTSMYLCASSWARVEKLFFGSGTQLSVL.

This clonotype was detected ten times or more. This rearrangement joins TRBV7-9 to TRBJ2-1, with 9 positions matching TRBD2. Trimming at V came to 0 bases and at J to 1 base, leaving 1 base not matched to a gene. The CDR3 has 16 residues. Germline CDR1 reads SEHNR; CDR2 reads FQNEAQ (reference sequence). The CDR3 DNA sequence: TGTGCCAGCAGCTTAGCACTAGCGGGTTCCTACAATGAGCAGTTCTTC. This encodes CASSLALAGSYNEQFF.

This clonotype was picked up a small number of times. The chain uses TRBV28 and TRBJ2-1; D unresolved. The germline gives CDR1 MDHEN, CDR2 SYDVKM. Between the trimmed V and J ends, which lost 2 bases and 9 bases, there was a span of 8 bases. CDR3 size: 12 residues. The CDR3 nucleotides read TGTGCCAGCAGTTTAGGTTCGGGTGAGCAGTTCTTC. It specifies CASSLGSGEQFF.

This clonotype has at least ten counts. The chain couples TRBV3-1 to TRBJ1-1, with D possibly being TRBD1 (5 bases). V lost 3 bases, J lost 3 bases, and 17 bases lay in between. The CDR3 extends over 16 amino acids. Germline V gene sequence: CDR1 LGHDT, CDR2 YNNKEL (reference sequence). The CDR3 DNA reads TGTGCCAGCAGCCATTACCCGGGGGTCCGGGACACTGAAGCTTTCTTT. This gives the protein CASSHYPGVRDTEAFF.

This clonotype was observed at least ten times. CDR3 protein: CSADPVKNYNEQFF. The CDR3 DNA sequence: TGCAGTGCGGATCCGGTCAAAAACTACAATGAGCAGTTCTTC. The chain recombines TRBV20-1 with TRBJ2-1; D is unclear. This CDR3 is 14 amino acids long. The germline gives CDR1 DFQATT, CDR2 SNEGSKA (reference sequence). The V end was cut by 6 bases, the J end by 3 bases, with 15 bases between.

In this sample, this clonotype turned up many times. The chain is built from TRBV6-5 and TRBJ1-1; D possibly corresponds to TRBD1 (5 bases). Germline V lookup: CDR1 MNHEY, CDR2 SVGAGI. V was clipped by 5 bases and J by 1 base, with 11 bases between them. CDR3 length: 14 residues. The CDR3 bases are TGTGCCAGCAGTCGGGACGCCACGAACACTGAAGCTTTCTTT. It is translated as CASSRDATNTEAFF.

The chain joins TRBV7-9 to TRBJ1-1, with 12 positions matching TRBD1. Germline V gene data show CDR1 as SEHNR and CDR2 as FQNEAQ (reference sequence). The V gene end was trimmed by 6 bases and the J gene end by 5 bases; junction bases not matched to a gene: 10. The CDR3 sequence is 16 residues long. CDR3 sequence (DNA): TGTGCCAGCAGTCCATCGGGACAGGGGGCTGGAACTGAAGCTTTCTTT. Translating gives CASSPSGQGAGTEAFF.

This clonotype was counted at least ten times. The chain is built from TRBV7-6 and TRBJ1-1, with D possibly being TRBD1 (5 bases). With 0 bases removed from V and 9 bases from J, the gap between germline ends came to 17 bases. The CDR3 has 15 residues. Germline V gene data show CDR1 as SGHVS and CDR2 as FNYEAQ. This CDR3 reads CASSLARGVGTKAFF. DNA for the CDR3: TGTGCCAGCAGCTTAGCGAGAGGGGTTGGGACTAAAGCTTTCTTT.